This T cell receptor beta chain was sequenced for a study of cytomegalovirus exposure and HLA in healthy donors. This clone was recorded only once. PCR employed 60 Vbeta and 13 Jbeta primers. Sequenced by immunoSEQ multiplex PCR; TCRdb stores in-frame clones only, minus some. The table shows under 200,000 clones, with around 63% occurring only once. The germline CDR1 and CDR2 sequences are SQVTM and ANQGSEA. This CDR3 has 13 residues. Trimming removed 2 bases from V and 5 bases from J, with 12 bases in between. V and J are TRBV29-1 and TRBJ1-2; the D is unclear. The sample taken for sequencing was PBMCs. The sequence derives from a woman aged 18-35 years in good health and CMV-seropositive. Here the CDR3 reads CSVEIPTLYGYTF. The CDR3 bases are TGCAGCGTTGAAATACCTACCCTTTATGGCTACACCTTC. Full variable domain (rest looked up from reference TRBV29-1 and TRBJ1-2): SAVISQKPSRDICQRGTSLTIQCQVDSQVTMMFWYRQQPGQSLTLIATANQGSEATYESGFVIDKFPISRPNLTFSTLTVSNMSPEDSSIYLCSVEIPTLYGYTFGSGTRLTVV.